Listed below are T cell receptor beta chains from one sample, sequenced in a study of cytotoxic CD8 clonotypes in ibrutinib-treated CLL. Sequencing used immunoSEQ multiplex PCR; TCRdb keeps in-frame clones, though not all of them. The sample contains approximately 190,000 clones, roughly three quarters of which appear only once. The source was PBMCs, collected after 12 months of ibrutinib treatment. The receptor set was obtained from a human donor with chronic lymphocytic leukemia. Both conserved end residues are part of each CDR3. The order of the fields is CDR3 protein, CDR3 DNA, D gene, V gene, J gene, CDR3 length, clone size. A D gene is named only where the DNA matches it firmly. Part of the rows lack a size; the others show once, few, many or a class for expanded clones.

CDR3: CASTGGGTDTQYF
DNA: TGTGCCAGCACCGGGGGAGGGACAGATACGCAGTATTTT
D: TRBD2
V: TRBV18
J: TRBJ2-3
length: 13
size: .

CDR3: CASSNGQTDGYTF
DNA: TGTGCCAGCAGCAACGGACAGACGGATGGCTACACCTTC
D: .
V: TRBV7-3
J: TRBJ1-2
length: 13
size: few

CDR3: CASSLDWTGGTEAFF
DNA: TGTGCCAGCAGTTTAGACTGGACAGGAGGAACTGAAGCTTTCTTT
D: TRBD1
V: TRBV27
J: TRBJ1-1
length: 15
size: once

CDR3: CASSGETGATLNEKLFF
DNA: TGTGCCAGTAGTGGAGAGACAGGGGCGACCCTTAATGAAAAACTGTTTTTT
D: TRBD1
V: TRBV19
J: TRBJ1-4
length: 17
size: .

CDR3: CASSLGLIVGGYTF
DNA: TGTGCCAGCAGTCTGGGACTGATAGTGGGGGGCTACACCTTC
D: .
V: TRBV6-5
J: TRBJ1-2
length: 14
size: once

CDR3: CASSPPNGYEQYF
DNA: TGTGCCAGCTCACCACCGAACGGCTACGAGCAGTACTTC
D: .
V: TRBV18
J: TRBJ2-7
length: 13
size: once

CDR3: CASSAYTDTQYF
DNA: TGTGCCAGCAGTGCCTACACAGATACGCAGTATTTT
D: .
V: TRBV2
J: TRBJ2-3
length: 12
size: many

CDR3: CASSVTNNEQFF
DNA: TGTGCCAGCAGTGTTACCAACAATGAGCAGTTCTTC
D: .
V: TRBV2
J: TRBJ2-1
length: 12
size: few

CDR3: CASSPGQLITDTQYF
DNA: TGCGCCAGCAGCCCTGGACAGCTGATCACAGATACGCAGTATTTT
D: .
V: TRBV5-1
J: TRBJ2-3
length: 15
size: many

CDR3: CASSLDCQGANHEQYF
DNA: TGTGCCAGCAGCTTAGATTGTCAGGGGGCGAATCACGAGCAGTACTTC
D: TRBD1
V: TRBV7-6
J: TRBJ2-7
length: 16
size: .

CDR3: CASSQTGGDYEQYF
DNA: TGCGCCAGCAGCCAGACAGGGGGAGACTACGAGCAGTACTTC
D: TRBD1
V: TRBV4-1
J: TRBJ2-7
length: 14
size: .

CDR3: CASSRLDRVETDTQYF
DNA: TGTGCCAGCAGTCGCCTGGACAGGGTTGAGACAGATACGCAGTATTTT
D: TRBD1
V: TRBV27
J: TRBJ2-3
length: 16
size: .

CDR3: CASSLAGGPYGYTF
DNA: TGTGCCAGCAGCTTGGCTGGGGGGCCCTATGGCTACACCTTC
D: .
V: TRBV7-2
J: TRBJ1-2
length: 14
size: .

CDR3: CASSPSGEPRYEQYF
DNA: TGTGCCAGCAGCCCCAGCGGGGAACCACGGTACGAGCAGTACTTC
D: TRBD2
V: TRBV6-5
J: TRBJ2-7
length: 15
size: once

CDR3: CASSMDRGREQYF
DNA: TGTGCCAGCAGTATGGACAGGGGGAGAGAGCAGTACTTC
D: TRBD1
V: TRBV6-5
J: TRBJ2-7
length: 13
size: .

CDR3: CASSLTPGDGYTF
DNA: TGTGCCAGCAGCTTAACTCCCGGGGACGGCTACACCTTC
D: .
V: TRBV7-3
J: TRBJ1-2
length: 13
size: .

CDR3: CASSWTGVAEAFF
DNA: TGTGCCAGCAGCTGGACAGGAGTCGCTGAAGCTTTCTTT
D: TRBD1
V: TRBV5-6
J: TRBJ1-1
length: 13
size: .

CDR3: CASSLETGGYGYTF
DNA: TGTGCCAGCAGCTTAGAGACAGGCGGCTATGGCTACACCTTC
D: .
V: TRBV7-8
J: TRBJ1-2
length: 14
size: .

CDR3: CASSPGFDYYSPLHF
DNA: TGTGCCAGCTCACCAGGCTTTGACTATTATTCACCCCTCCACTTT
D: .
V: TRBV18
J: TRBJ1-6
length: 15
size: .

CDR3: CASSYSTTARNQPQHF
DNA: TGTGCCAGCAGTTACTCGACGACAGCTAGGAATCAGCCCCAGCATTTT
D: .
V: TRBV6-6
J: TRBJ1-5
length: 16
size: .

CDR3: CASSQDSFTDTQYF
DNA: TGCGCCAGCAGCCAAGATTCGTTCACAGATACGCAGTATTTT
D: .
V: TRBV4-3
J: TRBJ2-3
length: 14
size: .

CDR3: CASRTGGTGETQYF
DNA: TGTGCCAGCAGGACAGGGGGCACAGGGGAGACCCAGTACTTC
D: TRBD1
V: TRBV6-1
J: TRBJ2-5
length: 14
size: once

CDR3: CASSSEGFATNEKLFF
DNA: TGTGCCAGCAGCTCCGAGGGCTTTGCAACTAATGAAAAACTGTTTTTT
D: .
V: TRBV7-8
J: TRBJ1-4
length: 16
size: few

CDR3: CASSFTEAFF
DNA: TGTGCCAGCAGTTTCACTGAAGCTTTCTTT
D: .
V: TRBV2
J: TRBJ1-1
length: 10
size: few

CDR3: CASRQSRDQPQHF
DNA: TGTGCCAGCAGACAAAGCAGGGATCAGCCCCAGCATTTT
D: .
V: TRBV6-5
J: TRBJ1-5
length: 13
size: few

CDR3: CAWARDTPYEQYF
DNA: TGTGCCTGGGCCCGGGACACCCCCTACGAGCAGTACTTC
D: .
V: TRBV30
J: TRBJ2-7
length: 13
size: .

CDR3: CASSQDRLVTFPYEQYF
DNA: TGCGCCAGCAGCCAAGATAGGTTAGTCACATTTCCCTACGAGCAGTACTTC
D: .
V: TRBV4-3
J: TRBJ2-7
length: 17
size: .

CDR3: CASSLQGANEKLFF
DNA: TGTGCCAGCAGCTTGCAGGGGGCTAATGAAAAACTGTTTTTT
D: TRBD1
V: TRBV5-6
J: TRBJ1-4
length: 14
size: .

CDR3: CASSLKAAGGPGNTIYF
DNA: TGTGCCAGCAGCTTAAAAGCGGCAGGGGGTCCTGGAAACACCATATATTTT
D: TRBD1
V: TRBV7-3
J: TRBJ1-3
length: 17
size: .

CDR3: CAITETNYGYTF
DNA: TGTGCCATCACCGAAACTAACTATGGCTACACCTTC
D: .
V: TRBV10-3
J: TRBJ1-2
length: 12
size: .

CDR3: CAWSVGLGVEGYTF
DNA: TGTGCCTGGAGTGTAGGTTTGGGGGTTGAAGGCTACACCTTC
D: .
V: TRBV30
J: TRBJ1-2
length: 14
size: few